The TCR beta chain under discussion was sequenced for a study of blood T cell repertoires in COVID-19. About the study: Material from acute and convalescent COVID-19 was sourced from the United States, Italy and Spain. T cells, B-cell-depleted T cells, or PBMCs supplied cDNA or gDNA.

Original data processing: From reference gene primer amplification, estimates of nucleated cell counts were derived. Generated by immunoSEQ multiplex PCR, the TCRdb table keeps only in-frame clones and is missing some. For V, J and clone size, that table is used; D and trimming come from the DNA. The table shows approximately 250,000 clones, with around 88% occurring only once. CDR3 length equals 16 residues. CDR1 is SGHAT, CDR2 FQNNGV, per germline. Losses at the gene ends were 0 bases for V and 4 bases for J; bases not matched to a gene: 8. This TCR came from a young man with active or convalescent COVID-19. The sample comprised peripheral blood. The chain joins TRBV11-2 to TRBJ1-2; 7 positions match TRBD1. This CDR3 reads CASSLDRGSAFYGYTF. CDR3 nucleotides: TGTGCCAGCAGCTTAGACAGGGGGAGCGCATTCTATGGCTACACCTTC. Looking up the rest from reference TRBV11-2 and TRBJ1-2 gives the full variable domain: EAGVAQSPRYKIIEKRQSVAFWCNPISGHATLYWYQQILGQGPKLLIQFQNNGVVDDSQLPKDRFSAERLKGVDSTLKIQPAKLEDSAVYLCASSLDRGSAFYGYTFGSGTRLTVV.